The text below deals with one TCR beta chain. Its target is not known. 60 Vbeta and 13 Jbeta primers were used in PCR. Method: immunoSEQ multiplex PCR; TCRdb's copy keeps in-frame clones and lacks some. The sample has about 200,000 clones. This CDR3 has 15 amino acids. Germline values: CDR1 SGDLS, CDR2 YYNGEE. The junction had 3 bases not matched to a gene; V was cut back by 4 bases and J by 0 bases. This entry is derived from a study of cytomegalovirus exposure and HLA in healthy donors. On the study more broadly: Genotyping of nearly 400 donors showed that over 65% belonged to the Caucasian-associated ancestry cluster.

Every donor was a healthy person donating bone marrow. General observations from the study: Researchers catalogued roughly 150 TCR beta chains as cytomegalovirus-associated. In vitro experiments confirmed that a few CMV-associated chains were specific for CMV antigens.

The TCR was taken from a young man in good health and CMV-seronegative. V usage is TRBV9 and J usage is TRBJ2-7, with 11 positions matching TRBD2. Sequencing was performed on PBMCs. CDR3 protein: CASSPTSGSSYEQYF. The CDR3 DNA sequence: TGTGCCAGCAGCCCCACTAGCGGGAGCTCCTACGAGCAGTACTTC. Supplemented by reference TRBV9 and TRBJ2-7, the full variable domain reads DSGVTQTPKHLITATGQRVTLRCSPRSGDLSVYWYQQSLDQGLQFLIQYYNGEERAKGNILERFSAQQFPDLHSELNLSSLELGDSALYFCASSPTSGSSYEQYFGPGTRLTVT.